What follows are 29 T cell receptor beta chains derived from one specimen sequenced in a study of T-cell reconstitution after alpha-beta-depleted transplantation in children. Unique molecular identifiers featured in how the TCRbeta library was prepared. TCRdb fed the PCR reads into MiXCR, producing one record per CDR3 protein. The table includes 250,000 to 300,000 distinct CDR3 sequences, 9.9% detected once. The sequences come from PBMCs from the stem cell graft donor, collected from the stem cell graft. The receptors come from a human donor who donated a stem cell graft to a child with SCID.

V usage is TRBV13 and J usage is TRBJ1-6; D is ambiguous. The CDR3 extends over 17 amino acids. Trimming stripped 3 bases from V and 0 bases from J, with 12 bases between. Germline CDR1 is PRHDT and CDR2 is FYEKMQ (reference sequence). The CDR3 here is CASSFSAESSYNSPLHF. For the CDR3, the DNA is TGTGCCAGCAGCTTTTCCGCAGAGAGCTCCTATAATTCACCCCTCCACTTT.

The J gene is TRBJ2-7, the V gene TRBV5-1; 9 nucleotides line up with TRBD1. There are 14 residues in the CDR3. Trimming removed 4 bases from V and 2 bases from J; junction bases left unmatched: 4. Germline V gene lookup returns CDR1 SGHRS and CDR2 YFSETQ. The CDR3 loop is CASSPQGAAYEQYF. CDR3 bases: TGCGCCAGCAGCCCACAGGGGGCCGCCTACGAGCAGTACTTC.

This clonotype came up a few times. The rearrangement joins TRBV9 to TRBJ1-1; D is perhaps TRBD1 (5 bases). The V gene's germline CDR1 is SGDLS and CDR2 YYNGEE. Trimming stripped 3 bases from V and 6 bases from J, with 21 bases between. The CDR3 covers 16 residues. This chain's CDR3 is CASSGGLSPGGAEAFF. CDR3 nucleotides: TGTGCCAGCAGCGGTGGTTTGTCACCGGGGGGGGCTGAAGCTTTCTTT.

This clonotype was picked up many times. This chain connects TRBV24-1 to TRBJ2-3; tentatively, D is TRBD2 (5 bases). V lost 0 bases to trimming and J lost 11 bases, with 11 bases between them. Germline V gene lookup returns CDR1 KGHDR and CDR2 SFDVKD. The length of the CDR3 is 13 residues. CDR3 sequence: CATSDLPWEMQYF. CDR3 coding DNA: TGTGCCACCAGTGATTTGCCTTGGGAGATGCAGTATTTT.

This clonotype was picked up a small number of times. The CDR3, as DNA: TGTGCCAGCAGTTTATCGCAGTTCTATGGCTACACCTTC. Encoded protein: CASSLSQFYGYTF. V is TRBV27 and J is TRBJ1-2; D is undetermined. Germline CDR1 and CDR2: MNHEY and SMNVEV (reference sequence). This CDR3 region has 13 residues. V was pared by 0 bases and J by 4 bases, with 6 bases between.

A few counts support this clonotype. The chain recombines TRBV7-9 with TRBJ1-6; D unresolved. This CDR3 has 13 residues. Germline V gives CDR1 SEHNR, CDR2 FQNEAQ (reference sequence). Trimming took off 3 bases at V and 8 bases at J, with 8 bases between the two ends. The CDR3 loop reads CASSFDGDSPLHF. CDR3 bases: TGTGCCAGCAGCTTCGACGGGGATTCACCCCTCCACTTT.

The chain joins TRBV7-8 to TRBJ1-4; no firm D call. The germline V gene has CDR1 SGHVS and CDR2 FQNEAQ. Trimming took off 1 base at V and 4 bases at J, with 19 bases between the two ends. The CDR3 loop spans 18 amino acids. In DNA form, the CDR3 reads TGTGCCAGCAGCTTAGTGCGGGTGGGCCCCCCGGGTAATGAAAAACTGTTTTTT. This sequence encodes CASSLVRVGPPGNEKLFF.

There are a few counts of this clonotype. The junction shows a germline mismatch at one end, possibly a read error. The V and J genes are TRBV5-6 and TRBJ1-2; no firm D call. The CDR3 has 13 amino acids. Per the germline V gene, CDR1 is SGHDT and CDR2 is YYEEEE. The CDR3 nucleotides are TGTGCCAGCAGCTTGGACAGAGGCCACCTACATTTCTTC. Translating gives CASSLDRGHLHFF.

This clonotype was counted ten times or more. The rearrangement links TRBV27 to TRBJ1-2, with 8 bases lining up with TRBD1. Trimming cost V 0 bases and J 4 bases; bases outside gene matches: 7. The germline V gene has CDR1 MNHEY and CDR2 SMNVEV (reference sequence). This CDR3 has 16 residues. CDR3 residues: CASSLSPSTGAYGYTF. For the CDR3, the DNA is TGTGCCAGCAGTTTATCCCCGTCGACAGGGGCCTATGGCTACACCTTC.

V usage is TRBV7-2 and J usage is TRBJ1-4; maybe TRBD1 (5 bases). The CDR3 loop spans 14 amino acids. Germline values: CDR1 SGHTA, CDR2 FQGNSA. The V end lost 2 bases, the J end lost 8 bases, and 12 bases lay between the germline ends. The DNA for the CDR3 is TGTGCCAGCAGCTTAACGGCCAGGGTCGAAAAACTGTTTTTT. Amino acid sequence: CASSLTARVEKLFF. The full variable domain, rest sourced from reference TRBV7-2 and TRBJ1-4, is GAGVSQSPSNKVTEKGKDVELRCDPISGHTALYWYRQSLGQGLEFLIYFQGNSAPDKSGLPSDRFSAERTGGSVSTLTIQRTQQEDSAVYLCASSLTARVEKLFFGSGTQLSVL.

To note about this clonotype: This clone may be a read error of a much larger clone one base away. The V call is TRBV12-3 or TRBV12-4, the J call TRBJ1-1; D is perhaps TRBD1 (5 bases). The CDR3 is 13 amino acids. V lost 8 bases, J lost 5 bases, and 15 bases lay in between. CDR3 nucleotides: TGTGCCAGCTCCAACGTGGGGGGGACTGAAGCTTTCTTT. It translates to CASSNVGGTEAFF.

The V and J genes are TRBV4-1 and TRBJ1-4, with D possibly being TRBD1 (6 bases). The CDR3 spans 15 residues. In germline, CDR1 is MGHRA, CDR2 YSYEKL. The V and J ends lost 3 bases and 1 base respectively, with 9 bases between them. The DNA of the CDR3 is TGCGCCAGCAGCCATCGACAGGAAACTAATGAAAAACTGTTTTTT. Translation gives CASSHRQETNEKLFF.

V gene TRBV20-1 combines with J gene TRBJ1-1; 7 nucleotides align to TRBD1. CDR3 size: 13 residues. The J segment lost 6 bases and the V segment lost 4 bases, leaving 8 bases of the junction unmatched. Germline lookup yields CDR1 DFQATT and CDR2 SNEGSKA (reference sequence). The CDR3 sequence is CSATGRDSPEAFF. The CDR3 DNA reads as TGCAGTGCTACCGGACGGGACAGCCCTGAAGCTTTCTTT.

The genes are TRBV6-5 and TRBJ2-5, with TRBD2 identical over 11 bases. CDR1 and CDR2 (germline): MNHEY, SVGAGI. This CDR3 region has 15 residues. V lost 4 bases and J lost 2; bases outside the gene matches: 3. CDR3 in DNA: TGTGCCAGCAGTTGGGGACTAGCGGAACAAGAGACCCAGTACTTC. This gives the protein CASSWGLAEQETQYF.

This clonotype was observed a few times. V is TRBV10-3 and J is TRBJ1-2; 9 bases agree with TRBD1. Trimming at V came to 5 bases and at J to 0 bases, leaving 1 base not matched to a gene. CDR3 length: 14 residues. Looked up from germline, CDR1 is ENHRY and CDR2 is SYGVKD. CDR3 amino acids: CAISRQGANYGYTF. The CDR3 nucleotides are TGTGCCATCAGTCGACAGGGGGCTAACTATGGCTACACCTTC.

The gene calls are TRBV12-5 and TRBJ2-1, with 12 positions matching TRBD2. Germline V gives CDR1 LGHNT, CDR2 FRNRAP. After removal of 5 bases from V and 10 bases from J, the junction contained 9 bases not matched to a gene. The CDR3 loop spans 15 amino acids. The DNA of the CDR3 is TGTGCTAGTGGTCCTAGCGGGGGGGCCGGACTCGAGCAGTTCTTC. It translates to CASGPSGGAGLEQFF.

J is TRBJ1-2 and V is TRBV5-1; D is perhaps TRBD1 (6 bases). V was trimmed by 3 bases and J by 7 bases, leaving 16 bases between them. Germline V CDR1 and CDR2: SGHRS, YFSETQ. The CDR3 is 14 residues long. CDR3 sequence reads: CASSSLGSGAGYTF. The DNA of the CDR3 is TGCGCCAGCAGCTCGTTGGGCTCAGGGGCTGGCTACACCTTC.

This clonotype appeared a few times. The gene calls are TRBV20-1 and TRBJ2-7, with a possible D match to TRBD2 (6 bases). The CDR3 is 15 residues long. Germline V gene sequence: CDR1 DFQATT, CDR2 SNEGSKA (reference sequence). Trimming took 5 bases from V and 5 from J, leaving 22 bases between them. The CDR3 protein is CSAVSPQDYSDEQYF. CDR3 DNA sequence: TGCAGTGCTGTTTCCCCGCAGGACTATTCTGACGAGCAGTACTTC.

This sequence joins TRBV12-3 or TRBV12-4 and TRBJ2-3; no firm D call. The V and J ends lost 5 bases and 4 bases respectively, with 7 bases between them. CDR3 length equals 12 residues. The CDR3 DNA sequence: TGTGCCAGCAGTCCCGACGCAGATACGCAGTATTTT. Its translation: CASSPDADTQYF.

The chain's CDR3 is CASSYSETGVLNTIYF. CDR3 nucleotides: TGTGCCAGCAGTTACTCGGAGACAGGGGTACTGAACACCATATATTTT. This rearrangement joins TRBV6-5 to TRBJ1-3, with 8 nucleotides matching TRBD1. Germline V gives CDR1 MNHEY, CDR2 SVGAGI. With 0 bases clipped from V and 7 bases from J, the junction kept 8 bases outside the gene matches. The CDR3 spans 16 residues.

The chain employs TRBV7-9 and TRBJ1-6; 8 bases fit TRBD1. Per the germline V gene, CDR1 is SEHNR and CDR2 is FQNEAQ (reference sequence). The CDR3 extends over 17 amino acids. The ends lost 3 bases at V and 10 bases at J; junction bases unmatched: 14. CDR3 residues: CASSFHEDQGARSPLHF. CDR3 DNA sequence: TGTGCCAGCAGCTTCCACGAGGATCAGGGGGCTCGATCACCCCTCCACTTT.

This clonotype came up once. The CDR3 reads CASSPRVQVQETQYF. The CDR3 DNA reads TGCGCCAGCAGTCCCCGGGTACAAGTCCAAGAGACCCAGTACTTC. This chain uses TRBV10-2 with TRBJ2-5; D is unresolved. This CDR3 is 15 amino acids long. V was clipped by 5 bases and J by 1 base, with 14 bases between them. CDR1 and CDR2 from the germline V gene are WSHSY and SAAADI.

This chain connects TRBV21-1 to TRBJ1-5; the tabulated D call, TRBD1, remains unverified against the DNA. TRBV21-1 is a documented pseudogene. This CDR3 contains 11 residues. Written as DNA, the CDR3 is TGTGCCAGCAGCATGGAGGACACCCAGCATTTT. Its protein product is CASSMEDTQHF.

This chain links TRBV5-1 with TRBJ1-1; D ambiguous. Trimming removed 6 bases from V and 2 bases from J, with 14 bases in between. Germline lookup yields CDR1 SGHRS and CDR2 YFSETQ. The CDR3 totals 14 residues. As DNA, the CDR3 is TGCGCCAGCACCCCAGAGGGAATCAACACTGAAGCTTTCTTT. Encoded protein: CASTPEGINTEAFF.

The chain has TRBV27 and TRBJ2-7; 7 bases fit TRBD2. V shed 1 base, J shed 0 bases, and the junction held 3 bases outside the gene matches. This CDR3 is built from 15 residues. Per the germline V gene, CDR1 is MNHEY and CDR2 is SMNVEV (reference sequence). The CDR3 protein is CASSLYGGSSYEQYF. For the CDR3, the DNA is TGTGCCAGCAGTTTATACGGCGGGAGCTCCTACGAGCAGTACTTC.

This clonotype was detected many times. The chain recombines TRBV9 with TRBJ2-1; possibly TRBD2 for D (6 bases). Per the germline V gene, CDR1 is SGDLS and CDR2 is YYNGEE. The CDR3 loop spans 14 amino acids. V was pared by 3 bases and J by 0 bases, with 7 bases between. The CDR3 nucleotides read TGTGCCAGCAGCGCGGGAGACTCCTACAATGAGCAGTTCTTC. Residues: CASSAGDSYNEQFF.

This clonotype has at least ten counts. The V and J genes are TRBV5-1 and TRBJ2-7; unclear D gene. CDR1 and CDR2 (germline): SGHRS, YFSETQ. CDR3 length: 13 amino acids. V lost 3 bases and J 7 bases, leaving 14 bases between the germline ends. The CDR3 bases are TGCGCCAGCAGCTATAGTGATGAGGAGGAGCAGTACTTC. As protein: CASSYSDEEEQYF. Complete variable domain (other parts from reference TRBV5-1 and TRBJ2-7): KAGVTQTPRYLIKTRGQQVTLSCSPISGHRSVSWYQQTPGQGLQFLFEYFSETQRNKGNFPGRFSGRQFSNSRSEMNVSTLELGDSALYLCASSYSDEEEQYFGPGTRLTVT.

This clonotype appeared many times. V is TRBV2 and J is TRBJ1-1; D remains ambiguous. This CDR3 comprises 13 residues. Trimming left V 7 bases short and J 7 bases short, with 16 bases between. The germline CDR1 and CDR2 sequences are SNHLY and FYNNEI. The CDR3: CASTREIGVEAFF. CDR3 sequence (DNA): TGTGCCAGCACAAGGGAGATAGGTGTTGAAGCTTTCTTT.

This clonotype was observed a few times. The chain recombines TRBV11-2 with TRBJ2-2; D remains ambiguous. The length of the CDR3 is 12 residues. The germline V gene has CDR1 SGHAT and CDR2 FQNNGV. V was clipped by 5 bases and J by 6 bases, with 7 bases between them. The CDR3 sequence: CASSTLSGELFF. The CDR3 nucleotides are TGTGCCAGCAGCACCCTATCCGGGGAGCTGTTTTTT. The full variable domain, rest sourced from reference TRBV11-2 and TRBJ2-2, is EAGVAQSPRYKIIEKRQSVAFWCNPISGHATLYWYQQILGQGPKLLIQFQNNGVVDDSQLPKDRFSAERLKGVDSTLKIQPAKLEDSAVYLCASSTLSGELFFGEGSRLTVL.